Presented here are 14 T cell receptor beta chains from one specimen sequenced in a study of shared clonotypes between healthy human individuals (TCRdb year 2020). Preparation of the library involved the immunoSEQ multiplex PCR assay. TCRdb carries this immuneACCESS record with in-frame sequences only. Its versions omit some clonotypes, under half of them owing to an unresolved V gene in the studies checked, with the rest unexplained. This sample comprises approximately 2.1 million clones, just over 90% of them detected only once. Around 0.4% of the sample comes from the top ten. Specimen: naive CD4+ T cells from PBMCs. Reading the label with the study, this specimen's cell subset or site is: CD45RA+ positively selected. These receptors came from a man younger than 30 in good health. Some clones in this sample may be carry-over from other donors' samples.

The V gene is TRBV9, the J gene TRBJ2-4; 13 bases line up with TRBD2. With 0 bases clipped from V and 8 bases from J, the junction kept 5 bases outside the gene matches. The V gene's germline CDR1 is SGDLS and CDR2 YYNGEE. The length of the CDR3 is 16 residues. The CDR3 DNA sequence: TGTGCCAGCAGCGTAGGGACTAGCGGGAGTGACGACATTCAGTACTTC. Amino acids: CASSVGTSGSDDIQYF.

The J gene is TRBJ2-7, the V gene TRBV19; D is possibly TRBD1 or TRBD2 (5 bases each). In germline, CDR1 is LNHDA, CDR2 SQIVND (reference sequence). The CDR3 spans 16 residues. Trimming left V 6 bases short and J 3 bases short, with 21 bases between. CDR3 nucleotide sequence: TGTGCCAGTAGCCACGGGGCGGCTAGCCGACTCTACGAGCAGTACTTC. Protein sequence: CASSHGAASRLYEQYF.

The chain has TRBV6-1 and TRBJ2-7; D remains unclear. V was pared by 6 bases and J by 2 bases, with 17 bases between. Germline V gene lookup returns CDR1 MNHNS and CDR2 SASEGT. CDR3 length: 15 residues. CDR3 nucleotides: TGTGCCAGCAGAAATGCTGACCATCAGACCTACGAGCAGTACTTC. Translation: CASRNADHQTYEQYF.

The chain has TRBV30 and TRBJ1-1, with D hard to call. This CDR3 contains 12 residues. In germline, CDR1 is GTSNPN, CDR2 SVGIG (reference sequence). V gave up 3 bases and J gave up 11 bases, with 16 bases separating them. The CDR3 here is CAWRDGLTSAFF. The DNA of the CDR3 is TGTGCCTGGAGGGACGGCCTCACGTCGGCTTTCTTT.

V and J are TRBV7-2 and TRBJ1-4; no firm D call. The germline V gene encodes CDR1 SGHTA and CDR2 FQGNSA. The CDR3 is 14 amino acids. Trimming took 5 bases from V and 5 from J, leaving 12 bases between them. The CDR3 protein is CASSPKVLNEKLFF. The CDR3, as DNA: TGTGCCAGCAGCCCGAAGGTCCTGAATGAAAAACTGTTTTTT.

The chain uses TRBV27 and TRBJ2-3, with TRBD2 identical over 15 bases. The V and J ends lost 5 bases and 5 bases, in that order; junction bases with no gene match: 5. This CDR3 has 16 amino acids. Germline V gene lookup returns CDR1 MNHEY and CDR2 SMNVEV (reference sequence). This CDR3 reads CASSPWTSGRGDTQYF. CDR3 nucleotides: TGTGCCAGCAGTCCTTGGACTAGCGGGAGGGGAGATACGCAGTATTTT.

This clone was recorded once. The rearrangement uses TRBV7-2 and TRBJ2-2; no firm D call. V shed 3 bases and J shed 9 bases, with 14 bases lying between them. Per germline, CDR1 SGHTA and CDR2 FQGNSA. The CDR3 sequence is 14 residues long. The CDR3 coding sequence is TGTGCCAGCAGCTTGGGGTCTACGGGCCGGGAGCTGTTTTTT. Translating gives CASSLGSTGRELFF.

The rearrangement links TRBV7-2 to TRBJ1-2; D ambiguous. The CDR3 is 14 residues long. Germline assignment: CDR1 SGHTA and CDR2 FQGNSA. With 1 base removed from V and 8 bases from J, the gap between germline ends came to 14 bases. Written as DNA, the CDR3 is TGTGCCAGCAGCTTAGGCCCGTCCCAGTCGGGCTACACCTTC. Protein product: CASSLGPSQSGYTF.

The rearrangement joins TRBV25-1 to TRBJ2-4, with D perhaps matching TRBD1 (6 bases). The germline V gene has CDR1 MGHDK and CDR2 SYGVNS. Trimming pared 5 bases from V and 6 bases from J, leaving 14 bases between. The CDR3 runs to 14 residues. For the CDR3, the DNA is TGTGCCAGCAGTACTATGGACAGTATAAACATTCAGTACTTC. Amino acid sequence: CASSTMDSINIQYF.

The chain recombines TRBV5-5 with TRBJ2-5; the D is unclear. The germline V gene has CDR1 SGHKS and CDR2 YYEKEE (reference sequence). Trimming removed 4 bases from V and 12 bases from J, with 13 bases in between. CDR3 size: 11 residues. CDR3 nucleotides: TGTGCCAGCAGCATGCCCGAAATAGAGTACTTC. Residues: CASSMPEIEYF.

This clone was detected a few times. The CDR3: CASSRNEKLFF. The CDR3 DNA follows: TGTGCCAGCAGCCGTAATGAAAAACTGTTTTTT. The chain is built from TRBV6-6 and TRBJ1-4; D unclear. V lost 6 bases and J 4 bases, leaving 3 bases between the germline ends. Germline-derived CDR1 and CDR2 are MNHNY and SVGAGI (reference sequence). This CDR3 has 11 residues.

The chain joins TRBV9 to TRBJ2-2, with D possibly matching TRBD1 (6 bases). V was shortened by 4 bases and J by 3 bases, with 16 bases between the two germline ends. Germline V gene sequence: CDR1 SGDLS, CDR2 YYNGEE. CDR3 length: 16 residues. CDR3 protein: CASSLQDRRDTGELFF. CDR3 in DNA: TGTGCCAGCAGCCTACAGGACAGAAGGGACACCGGGGAGCTGTTTTTT.

The chain uses TRBV6-5 and TRBJ1-4; D unresolved. Trimming removed 6 bases from V and 0 bases from J, with 8 bases in between. This CDR3 has 14 amino acids. CDR1 and CDR2 (germline): MNHEY, SVGAGI. The CDR3 is CASRVSTTNEKLFF. CDR3 nucleotides: TGTGCCAGCAGAGTATCGACAACTAATGAAAAACTGTTTTTT.

The chain has TRBV5-4 and TRBJ2-6; D uncertain. The V and J ends lost 0 bases and 0 bases respectively, with 10 bases between them. Germline values: CDR1 SGHNT, CDR2 YYREEE (reference sequence). The CDR3 covers 17 residues. The CDR3 DNA reads TGTGCCAGCAGCTTGGGACTTCCCGGCTCTGGGGCCAACGTCCTGACTTTC. It yields the protein CASSLGLPGSGANVLTF.